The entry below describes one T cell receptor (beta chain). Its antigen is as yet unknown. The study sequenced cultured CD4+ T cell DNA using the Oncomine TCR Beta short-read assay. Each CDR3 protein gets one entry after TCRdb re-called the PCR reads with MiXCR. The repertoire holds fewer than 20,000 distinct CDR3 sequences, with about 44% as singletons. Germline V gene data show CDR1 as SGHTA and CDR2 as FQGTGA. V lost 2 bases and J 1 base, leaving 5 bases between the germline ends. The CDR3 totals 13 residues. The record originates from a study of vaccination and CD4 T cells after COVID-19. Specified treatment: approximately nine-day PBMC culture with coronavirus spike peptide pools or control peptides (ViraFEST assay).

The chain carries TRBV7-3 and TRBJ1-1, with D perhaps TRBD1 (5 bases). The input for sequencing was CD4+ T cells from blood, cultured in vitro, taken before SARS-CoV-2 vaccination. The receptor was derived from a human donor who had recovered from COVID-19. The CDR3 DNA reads TGTGCCAGCAGCTTAGGGGCGAACACTGAAGCTTTCTTT. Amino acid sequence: CASSLGANTEAFF.